A single sample gave rise to the 26 T cell receptor beta chains below, sequenced in a study of blood T cell repertoires in COVID-19. This table comes from immunoSEQ multiplex PCR, and its TCRdb copy is limited to in-frame clones, with some not included. The table includes about 220,000 clones, around 85% detected once. Sequences were obtained from PBMCs or T cells enriched from blood (not recorded which). Source of these receptors: a woman in her thirties or forties with acute COVID-19.

The chain couples TRBV27 to TRBJ1-6, with 8 bases fitting TRBD1. The CDR3 runs to 15 residues. Unmatched junction bases numbered 6, after V lost 5 bases and J lost 6 bases. Per the germline V gene, CDR1 is MNHEY and CDR2 is SMNVEV (reference sequence). CDR3 protein: CASSPTGGRNSPLHF. The CDR3 DNA reads as TGTGCCAGCAGTCCTACAGGGGGTCGTAATTCACCCCTCCACTTT.

V usage is TRBV30 and J usage is TRBJ1-4; 8 bases map to TRBD1. The ends lost 2 bases at V and 4 bases at J; junction bases unmatched: 6. Germline CDR1 is GTSNPN and CDR2 is SVGIG (reference sequence). The CDR3 runs to 15 residues. For the CDR3, the DNA is TGTGCCTGGAGTCGGACAGGGTATTATAATGAAAAACTGTTTTTT. Amino acid sequence: CAWSRTGYYNEKLFF.

This chain uses TRBV14 with TRBJ2-7, with 10 bases aligning to TRBD1. V lost 4 bases, J lost 4 bases, and 10 bases stayed unmatched. The CDR3 spans 16 residues. Germline CDR1 is SGHDN and CDR2 is FVKESK. This CDR3 is CASSPYVGQGKYEQYF. In nucleotides, the CDR3 is TGTGCCAGCAGCCCATACGTGGGACAGGGGAAATACGAGCAGTACTTC.

The genes are TRBV5-1 and TRBJ2-1; 10 bases are shared with TRBD2. CDR3 length equals 15 residues. Losses at the gene ends were 1 base for V and 5 bases for J; bases not matched to a gene: 3. Germline assignment: CDR1 SGHRS and CDR2 YFSETQ. CDR3 in DNA: TGCGCCAGCAGCTTGTGGGGGACTAGCGACAATGAGCAGTTCTTC. Protein product: CASSLWGTSDNEQFF.

This clone was counted only a few times. This rearrangement joins TRBV3-1 (or the pseudogene TRBV3-2) to TRBJ2-7; perhaps TRBD1 as D (6 bases). This CDR3 spans 13 amino acids. V lost 1 base to trimming and J lost 2 bases, with 6 bases between them. Germline CDR1 LGHDT, CDR2 YNNKEL (reference sequence). The CDR3 bases are TGTGCCAGCAGCCAAGGGACAGCCTACGAGCAGTACTTC. As protein: CASSQGTAYEQYF.

The chain has TRBV5-1 and TRBJ1-1; D is ambiguous. Trimming shortened V by 0 bases and J by 2 bases, and 5 bases separated the two germline ends. The CDR3 covers 13 residues. Germline CDR1 SGHRS, CDR2 YFSETQ. The chain's CDR3 is CASSLGLNTEAFF. CDR3 DNA: TGCGCCAGCAGCTTGGGACTAAACACTGAAGCTTTCTTT. Full variable domain (missing parts from reference TRBV5-1 and TRBJ1-1): KAGVTQTPRYLIKTRGQQVTLSCSPISGHRSVSWYQQTPGQGLQFLFEYFSETQRNKGNFPGRFSGRQFSNSRSEMNVSTLELGDSALYLCASSLGLNTEAFFGQGTRLTVV.

This sequence joins TRBV4-3 and TRBJ2-3; 9 bases are a match to TRBD2. The length of the CDR3 is 16 residues. CDR1 and CDR2 (germline): LGHNA, YSLEER. With 1 base clipped from V and 3 bases from J, the junction kept 5 bases outside the gene matches. The CDR3 sequence is CASSQVGAGGTDTQYF. CDR3 DNA: TGCGCCAGCAGCCAAGTGGGAGCGGGGGGAACAGATACGCAGTATTTT.

The gene calls are TRBV4-3 and TRBJ1-1; D not resolved. Trimming took 8 bases from V and 4 from J, leaving 14 bases between them. Germline CDR1 is LGHNA and CDR2 is YSLEER. There are 13 residues in the CDR3. The CDR3 DNA follows: TGCGCCAGCGGCTTAGAAGCGGGCACTGAAGCTTTCTTT. Translation gives CASGLEAGTEAFF.

The chain is built from TRBV10-1 and TRBJ1-1; TRBD1 might be the D (6 bases). Per germline, CDR1 WNHNN and CDR2 SYGVQD (reference sequence). This CDR3 spans 13 amino acids. The ends were cut back, 5 bases at V and 2 bases at J, with 9 bases in the middle. For the CDR3, the DNA is TGCGCCAGCAGTTTACAGGGTAACACTGAAGCTTTCTTT. It specifies CASSLQGNTEAFF.

V is TRBV2 and J is TRBJ1-1; no reliable D call. Trimming shortened V by 3 bases and J by 4 bases, and 12 bases separated the two germline ends. Germline V CDR1 and CDR2: SNHLY, FYNNEI. This CDR3 is built from 14 residues. The CDR3, as DNA: TGTGCCAGCAGTGACGACACGGGATCCACTGAAGCTTTCTTT. Encoded protein: CASSDDTGSTEAFF. Full variable domain (outside the CDR3, taken from reference TRBV2 and TRBJ1-1): EPEVTQTPSHQVTQMGQEVILRCVPISNHLYFYWYRQILGQKVEFLVSFYNNEISEKSEIFDDQFSVERPDGSNFTLKIRSTKLEDSAMYFCASSDDTGSTEAFFGQGTRLTVV.

This clone was detected only a few times. This chain links TRBV7-2 with TRBJ2-3; maybe TRBD2 (5 bases). Germline V CDR1 and CDR2: SGHTA, FQGNSA. The CDR3 sequence is 14 residues long. V lost 1 base to trimming and J lost 3 bases, with 8 bases between them. The CDR3 nucleotides are TGTGCCAGCAGCTTAGTCGGGGAGACAGATACGCAGTATTTT. Its protein product is CASSLVGETDTQYF.

The rearrangement uses TRBV6-1 and TRBJ2-2, with a tentative D call TRBD1 (7 bases). V was cut by 2 bases and J by 9 bases, with 19 bases left in between. This CDR3 has 16 residues. Germline-derived CDR1 and CDR2 are MNHNS and SASEGT. The CDR3 here is CASSERRGRGPWELFF. The CDR3 nucleotides are TGTGCCAGCAGTGAAAGGAGGGGGCGAGGTCCATGGGAGCTGTTTTTT.

In its sample, this clone was seen once. V usage is TRBV11-1 and J usage is TRBJ2-1; D unclear. The germline gives CDR1 SGHAT, CDR2 FQDESV (reference sequence). This CDR3 has 15 amino acids. With 5 bases removed from V and 0 bases from J, the gap between germline ends came to 11 bases. The CDR3 bases are TGTGCCAGCAGCGGTGCCCTGAGCTCCTACAATGAGCAGTTCTTC. Translated, it gives CASSGALSSYNEQFF.

The chain has TRBV29-1 and TRBJ2-1, with D unresolved. V was pared by 3 bases and J by 15 bases, with 15 bases between. There are 11 residues in the CDR3. CDR1 is SQVTM and CDR2 is ANQGSEA in the germline V gene. Here the CDR3 reads CSVDEALPPFF. As DNA, the CDR3 is TGCAGCGTTGACGAAGCCCTACCTCCGTTCTTC.

V usage is TRBV2 and J usage is TRBJ2-1, with TRBD1 as a possible D gene (5 bases). The germline gives CDR1 SNHLY, CDR2 FYNNEI. This CDR3 is built from 13 residues. V lost 5 bases to trimming and J lost 4 bases, with 9 bases between them. The DNA of the CDR3 is TGTGCCAGCAGTACCAGGGAATACAATGAGCAGTTCTTC. The encoded protein is CASSTREYNEQFF.

The V gene is TRBV6-5, the J gene TRBJ1-5, with 7 bases that match TRBD1. The CDR3 extends over 15 amino acids. V dropped 6 bases and J dropped 2; count of bases not matched to a gene: 7. The V gene's germline CDR1 is MNHEY and CDR2 SVGAGI. CDR3 loop: CASSSRDRGNQPQHF. DNA of the CDR3: TGTGCCAGCAGCTCCCGAGACAGGGGCAATCAGCCCCAGCATTTT.

The gene calls are TRBV11-2 and TRBJ2-7; 8 bases are a match to TRBD1. Trimming cost V 5 bases and J 5 bases; bases outside gene matches: 17. Germline V gene sequence: CDR1 SGHAT, CDR2 FQNNGV. The CDR3 has 17 residues. In nucleotides, the CDR3 is TGTGCCAGCAGCCCCTACCTCGCGAGACAGGGACAGGACGAGCAGTACTTC. This codes for CASSPYLARQGQDEQYF.

This clone was observed a single time. The CDR3 coding sequence is TGTGCCAGCAGGAGGGGAGGCTCTGGGGCCAACGTCCTGACTTTC. Its translation is CASRRGGSGANVLTF. This sequence joins TRBV6-5 and TRBJ2-6; D may be TRBD2 (6 bases). The germline V and J ends were trimmed by 6 bases and 0 bases, with 9 bases remaining between them. In germline, CDR1 is MNHEY, CDR2 SVGAGI. CDR3 length: 15 residues.

The chain employs TRBV4-1 and TRBJ2-7; maybe TRBD2 (6 bases). From germline, CDR1 is MGHRA and CDR2 YSYEKL. This CDR3 has 13 amino acids. V dropped 4 bases and J dropped 0 bases, with 7 bases sitting between them. The CDR3 protein is CASSRTNSYEQYF. CDR3 DNA: TGCGCCAGCAGCCGGACTAACTCCTACGAGCAGTACTTC.

This chain uses TRBV6-5 with TRBJ2-1; no reliable D call. The CDR3 extends over 13 amino acids. Germline V gives CDR1 MNHEY, CDR2 SVGAGI. The germline V and J ends were trimmed by 2 bases and 4 bases, with 6 bases remaining between them. The CDR3 nucleotides read TGTGCCAGCAGTTACAAGGAGTACAATGAGCAGTTCTTC. It yields the protein CASSYKEYNEQFF.

Here the CDR3 DNA reads TGTGCCAGCAGTTCAGACAGAATCAATCAGCCCCAGCATTTT. Its translation is CASSSDRINQPQHF. The chain carries TRBV27 and TRBJ1-5; perhaps TRBD1 as D (5 bases). Germline V gene sequence: CDR1 MNHEY, CDR2 SMNVEV (reference sequence). This CDR3 contains 14 residues. Trimming took off 4 bases at V and 3 bases at J, with 10 bases between the two ends.

The count of this clone is one. The chain links TRBV11-2 to TRBJ2-1; 10 bases agree with TRBD2. Germline CDR1 and CDR2: SGHAT and FQNNGV. This CDR3 is built from 15 residues. V shed 1 base, J shed 10 bases, and the junction held 7 bases outside the gene matches. As DNA, the CDR3 is TGTGCCAGCAGCTTAGGCTCTAGCGGGGGCACGGAGCAGTTCTTC. Protein sequence: CASSLGSSGGTEQFF.

Notes on this clone: This specimen includes other DNA sequences encoding the same CDR3. The V call is TRBV29-1, the J call TRBJ1-3; D is unclear. V lost 4 bases and J 1 base, leaving 5 bases between the germline ends. The CDR3 consists of 12 residues. Germline V lookup: CDR1 SQVTM, CDR2 ANQGSEA. For the CDR3, the DNA is TGCAGCGTTGTTTCGTCTGGAAACACCATATATTTT. Translation gives CSVVSSGNTIYF.

The chain employs TRBV18 and TRBJ2-2; D possibly corresponds to TRBD2 (6 bases). Trimming took 0 bases from V and 6 from J, leaving 14 bases between them. This CDR3 region has 16 residues. CDR1 and CDR2 (germline): KGHSH, LQKENI. The CDR3, as DNA: TGTGCCAGCTCACCACCTTCCGGGGGAAGGGCCGGGGAGCTGTTTTTT. Its translation is CASSPPSGGRAGELFF.

This chain uses TRBV11-2 with TRBJ2-2, with 9 bases matching TRBD1. The CDR3 spans 16 residues. V shed 4 bases, J shed 5 bases, and the junction held 8 bases outside the gene matches. Germline assignment: CDR1 SGHAT and CDR2 FQNNGV. The CDR3: CASSSRGQGGTGELFF. In DNA form, the CDR3 reads TGTGCCAGCAGCTCCCGGGGACAGGGCGGTACCGGGGAGCTGTTTTTT.

There are a few counts of this clone. The gene calls are TRBV4-1 and TRBJ1-4; 12 nucleotides align to TRBD1. Looked up from germline, CDR1 is MGHRA and CDR2 is YSYEKL. Trimming cost V 1 base and J 7 bases; bases outside gene matches: 7. The length of the CDR3 is 17 residues. The chain's CDR3 is CASSQAGTGGAGEKLFF. CDR3 bases: TGCGCCAGCAGCCAAGCCGGGACAGGGGGCGCCGGTGAAAAACTGTTTTTT.